Listed below are T cell receptor beta chains from one sample, sequenced in a study of sequential checkpoint blockade in melanoma. Profiling relied on immunoSEQ multiplex PCR, and the TCRdb table lists in-frame clones only, not all of them. The sample has thousands of clones; about 80% are singletons. The sample in question was CD8+ T cells sorted from blood (inferred from file names), obtained from a patient given nivolumab and ipilimumab in sequence. All receptors come from a human donor with melanoma. The CDR3 runs from the conserved cysteine through the conserved F or W. The D gene is left open where the match is weak. The size of a clone is reported for some rows only, either as once, few or many, or as a class for expanded clones.

d_call	j_call	v_call	clone_size	cdr3_aa	cdr3_nt
TRBD2	TRBJ2-1	TRBV19	-	CASSIEGGPSPYNEQFF	TGTGCCAGTAGTATTGAGGGAGGGCCTTCTCCCTACAATGAGCAGTTCTTC
TRBD1	TRBJ1-1	TRBV19	-	CASTLKAGGGPGAFF	TGTGCCAGTACCCTAAAAGCAGGGGGCGGCCCGGGAGCTTTCTTT
-	TRBJ2-6	TRBV19	-	CASTPTGKISGANVLTF	TGTGCCAGTACCCCGACAGGTAAAATCTCTGGGGCCAACGTCCTGACTTTC
TRBD2	TRBJ2-1	TRBV6-5	-	CASRLRELDYNEQFF	TGTGCCAGCAGACTGCGGGAGTTGGACTACAATGAGCAGTTCTTC
TRBD1	TRBJ2-5	TRBV7-6	few	CASSLGGTGDQETQYF	TGTGCCAGCAGCTTAGGTGGGACAGGAGACCAAGAGACCCAGTACTTC
TRBD2	TRBJ2-7	TRBV19	few	CASSPGTSGKEQYF	TGTGCCAGCAGCCCGGGGACTAGCGGGAAGGAGCAGTACTTC
-	TRBJ2-7	TRBV9	-	CASSVRPEERRVEQYF	TGTGCCAGCAGCGTAAGACCTGAAGAGCGCCGGGTCGAGCAGTACTTC
-	TRBJ2-7	TRBV5-6	-	CASSAGTGSSYEQYF	TGTGCCAGCAGCGCCGGAACAGGGAGCTCCTACGAGCAGTACTTC
-	TRBJ2-1	TRBV28	-	CASEDFSSYNEQFF	TGTGCCAGTGAAGATTTCAGCTCCTACAATGAGCAGTTCTTC
TRBD2	TRBJ2-2	TRBV5-1	-	CASSWLAENTGELFF	TGCGCCAGCAGCTGGCTAGCGGAGAACACCGGGGAGCTGTTTTTT
-	TRBJ1-2	TRBV4-1	-	CASSLKGANYGYTF	TGCGCCAGCAGCCTGAAGGGAGCTAACTATGGCTACACCTTC
-	TRBJ2-1	TRBV10-3	-	CAISGSGDYNEQFF	TGTGCCATCAGTGGTTCGGGGGACTACAATGAGCAGTTCTTC
-	TRBJ2-1	TRBV2	-	CASMGRQAALHNEQFF	TGTGCCAGCATGGGGCGACAGGCCGCACTTCACAATGAGCAGTTCTTC
TRBD2	TRBJ2-7	TRBV4-1	few	CASSQDPAGGDEQYF	TGTGCCAGCAGCCAAGACCCAGCGGGAGGGGACGAGCAGTACTTC
TRBD2	TRBJ2-1	TRBV19	-	CASSMSGSVVNEQFF	TGTGCCAGTAGTATGAGCGGGAGTGTTGTCAATGAGCAGTTCTTC
TRBD1	TRBJ1-3	TRBV7-9	-	CASSASPEQGVPGNTIYF	TGTGCCAGCAGCGCGAGTCCTGAACAGGGGGTTCCTGGAAACACCATATATTTT
-	TRBJ1-6	TRBV2	-	CASSGAGSSYNSPLHF	TGTGCCAGCAGTGGGGCGGGGAGCTCCTATAATTCACCCCTCCACTTT
TRBD2	TRBJ2-7	TRBV9	-	CASSPRGGFEQYF	TGTGCCAGCAGCCCGAGGGGAGGGTTCGAGCAGTACTTC